The 9 T cell receptor beta chains below were found in one sample sequenced in a study of blood T cells in healthy people across ages. A J-beta primer mix and a sample-barcoded 5' primer were used in a second PCR of about 6 to 12 cycles. Each CDR3 protein gets one entry after TCRdb re-called the 5' RACE reads with MiXCR. The sample shows hundreds of thousands of distinct CDR3 sequences, 45% to 70% of them seen only once. Source material: blood. The receptor source for this set is a middle-aged man in good health.

V usage is TRBV29-1 and J usage is TRBJ2-7; D possibly uses TRBD1 or TRBD2 (5 bases each). V lost 6 bases to trimming and J lost 4 bases, with 16 bases between them. Germline V gene lookup returns CDR1 SQVTM and CDR2 ANQGSEA. CDR3 size: 13 residues. In DNA form, the CDR3 reads TGCAGCGTAAACCGGGACGGCTCATACGAGCAGTACTTC. Translating it yields CSVNRDGSYEQYF.

This clonotype was found a few times. The rearrangement joins TRBV4-2 to TRBJ2-6; maybe TRBD1 (5 bases). V gave up 5 bases and J gave up 2 bases, with 10 bases separating them. Per the germline V gene, CDR1 is LGHNA and CDR2 is YNFKEQ. The CDR3 is 15 residues long. The CDR3 reads CASSVTGPGANVLTF. The CDR3, as DNA: TGTGCCAGCAGCGTCACAGGTCCTGGGGCCAACGTCCTGACTTTC.

The chain joins TRBV20-1 to TRBJ2-5; D gene unclear. The CDR3 covers 14 residues. Between the trimmed V and J ends, which lost 0 bases and 0 bases, there was a span of 8 bases. Germline V lookup: CDR1 DFQATT, CDR2 SNEGSKA (reference sequence). CDR3 in amino acids: CSARDAAYQETQYF. The CDR3 DNA reads TGCAGTGCTAGAGATGCAGCCTACCAAGAGACCCAGTACTTC.

The chain carries TRBV28 and TRBJ2-3, with D perhaps matching TRBD2 (7 bases). Germline V lookup: CDR1 MDHEN, CDR2 SYDVKM. V lost 6 bases to trimming and J lost 4 bases, with 29 bases between them. The CDR3 contains 19 residues. CDR3 bases: TGTGCCAGCAGCCCGCCAGAGGGGGGGCCCATCATACTCCCAGATACGCAGTATTTT. Translated, it gives CASSPPEGGPIILPDTQYF. The full variable domain, its missing parts supplied by reference TRBV28 and TRBJ2-3, is DVKVTQSSRYLVKRTGEKVFLECVQDMDHENMFWYRQDPGLGLRLIYFSYDVKMKEKGDIPEGYSVSREKKERFSLILESASTNQTSMYLCASSPPEGGPIILPDTQYFGPGTRLTVL.

This sequence joins TRBV12-3 or TRBV12-4 and TRBJ2-7; D is unclear. V dropped 6 bases and J dropped 0 bases, with 12 bases sitting between them. This CDR3 has 14 amino acids. The CDR3, as DNA: TGTGCCAGCAGCCCCGGGTACAGCTCCTACGAGCAGTACTTC. Its protein product is CASSPGYSSYEQYF.

This clonotype was observed a handful of times. The J gene is TRBJ1-2, the V gene TRBV7-2; D possibly corresponds to TRBD1 (6 bases). Trimming removed 0 bases at V and 6 bases at J, with 11 bases between. The germline gives CDR1 SGHTA, CDR2 FQGNSA. This CDR3 is 14 amino acids long. This CDR3 is CASSLAGGSHGYTF. The CDR3 coding sequence is TGTGCCAGCAGCTTAGCTGGGGGCAGCCATGGCTACACCTTC.

The chain uses TRBV5-6 and TRBJ2-7; D uncertain. The germline V and J ends were trimmed by 4 bases and 6 bases, with 8 bases remaining between them. Per the germline V gene, CDR1 is SGHDT and CDR2 is YYEEEE. The CDR3 loop spans 11 amino acids. Written as DNA, the CDR3 is TGTGCCAGCAGCGTTCGAACCGAGCAGTACTTC. Translated: CASSVRTEQYF.

This clonotype was detected once. The chain carries TRBV5-5 and TRBJ2-1, with D unresolved. The germline V gene encodes CDR1 SGHKS and CDR2 YYEKEE (reference sequence). The CDR3 has 14 amino acids. Trimming cost V 2 bases and J 1 base, with 7 bases left between them. The CDR3 nucleotides read TGTGCCAGCAGCTTCACCCTTTCCTACAATGAGCAGTTCTTC. The encoded protein is CASSFTLSYNEQFF.

The V gene is TRBV15, the J gene TRBJ1-5, with no clear D. The germline V gene encodes CDR1 LNHNV and CDR2 YYDKDF (reference sequence). V was clipped by 0 bases and J by 5 bases, with 14 bases between them. This CDR3 spans 16 amino acids. CDR3 amino acids: CATSRDLPGSDQPQHF. The CDR3 DNA is TGTGCCACCAGCAGAGATTTGCCGGGTTCCGATCAGCCCCAGCATTTT.